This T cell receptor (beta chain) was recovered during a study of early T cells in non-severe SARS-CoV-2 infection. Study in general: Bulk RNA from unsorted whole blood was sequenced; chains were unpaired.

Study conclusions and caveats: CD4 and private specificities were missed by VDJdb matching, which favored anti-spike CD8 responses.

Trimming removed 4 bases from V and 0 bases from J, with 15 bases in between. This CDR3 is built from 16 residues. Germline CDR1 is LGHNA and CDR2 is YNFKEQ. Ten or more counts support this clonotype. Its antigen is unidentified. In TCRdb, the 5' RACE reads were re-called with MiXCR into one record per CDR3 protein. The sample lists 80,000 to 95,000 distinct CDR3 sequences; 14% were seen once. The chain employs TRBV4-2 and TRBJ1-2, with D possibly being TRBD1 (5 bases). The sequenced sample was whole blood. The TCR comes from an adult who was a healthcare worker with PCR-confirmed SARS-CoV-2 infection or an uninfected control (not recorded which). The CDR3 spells CASSPLDEGPNYGYTF. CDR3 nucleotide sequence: TGTGCCAGCAGCCCTCTTGACGAGGGACCTAACTATGGCTACACCTTC.